This T cell receptor (beta chain) derives from a study of blood T cell repertoires in COVID-19. Study-wide context: Samples of COVID-19 (acute and convalescent) were obtained from the United States, Italy and Spain.

The Seattle site enrolled patients during active infection and followed them longitudinally. In the authors' methods: Reference gene primer amplification gave nucleated cell count estimates. Clones were read by immunoSEQ multiplex PCR, and TCRdb kept only the in-frame ones, dropping some. D and trimming come from the DNA, and the V and J calls and clone size come from that table. Of fewer than 200,000 clones in the sample, about four fifths are singletons; the top ten hold approximately 12%. This CDR3 region has 15 residues. The V segment lost 4 bases and the J segment 2 bases; nucleotides outside the gene matches: 6. The germline CDR1 and CDR2 sequences are SGHRS and YFSETQ.

The sample consisted of peripheral blood. This sequence was found in a woman aged 80 or over with COVID-19, enrolled during active disease. The chain is built from TRBV5-1 and TRBJ2-3; the match to TRBD2 covers 8 bases. The CDR3 region is CASSPNGGATDTQYF. DNA of the CDR3: TGCGCCAGCAGCCCTAACGGGGGGGCCACAGATACGCAGTATTTT.